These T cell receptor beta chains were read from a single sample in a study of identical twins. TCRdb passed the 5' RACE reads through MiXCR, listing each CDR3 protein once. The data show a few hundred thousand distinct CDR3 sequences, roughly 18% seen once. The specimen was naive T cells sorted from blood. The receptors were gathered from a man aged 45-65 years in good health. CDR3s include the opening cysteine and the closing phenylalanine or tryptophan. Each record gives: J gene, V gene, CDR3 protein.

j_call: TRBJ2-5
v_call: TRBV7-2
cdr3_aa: CASSSGTYQETQYF

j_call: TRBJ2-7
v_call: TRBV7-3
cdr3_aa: CASSPSGSRSGEQYF

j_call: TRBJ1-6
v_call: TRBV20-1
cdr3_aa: CSATEEPDWNSPLHF

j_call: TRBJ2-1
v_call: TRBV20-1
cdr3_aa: CSASRTSGPNNEQFF

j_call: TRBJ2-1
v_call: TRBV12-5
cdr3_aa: CASGLGPSGSYNEQFF

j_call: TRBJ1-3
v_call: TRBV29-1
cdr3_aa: CSVEVTKRRFSGNTIYF

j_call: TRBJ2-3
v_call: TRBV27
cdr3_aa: CASSRVRLQPTDTQYF

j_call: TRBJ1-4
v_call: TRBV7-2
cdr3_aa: CASSPWGRGGEKLFF

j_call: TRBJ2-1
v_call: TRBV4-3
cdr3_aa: CASSQQGLAGRNEQFF

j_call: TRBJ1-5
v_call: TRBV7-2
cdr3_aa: CASSQGGATNQPQHF

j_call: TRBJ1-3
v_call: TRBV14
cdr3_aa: CASSPPGVYTGNTIYF

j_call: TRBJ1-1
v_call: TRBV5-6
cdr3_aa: CASSLSVWNTEAFF

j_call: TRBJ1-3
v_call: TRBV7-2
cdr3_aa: CASSLAQGKYTIYF

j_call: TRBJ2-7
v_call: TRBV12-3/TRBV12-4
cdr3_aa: CASSPLGQSYEQYF

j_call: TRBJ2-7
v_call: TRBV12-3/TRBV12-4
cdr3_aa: CASSFGRQGVYEQYF

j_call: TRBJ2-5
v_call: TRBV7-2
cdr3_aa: CASSPNLREWETQYF

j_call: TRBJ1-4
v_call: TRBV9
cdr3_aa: CASSVADNEKLFF

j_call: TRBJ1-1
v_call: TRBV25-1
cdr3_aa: CASSDPIVRWDTEAFF

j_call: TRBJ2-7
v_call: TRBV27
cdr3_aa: CAKRDPGDEQYF

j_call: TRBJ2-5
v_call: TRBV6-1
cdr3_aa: CASSPNFSGRDQYF

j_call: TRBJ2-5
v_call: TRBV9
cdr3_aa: CASSVEQGRETQYF

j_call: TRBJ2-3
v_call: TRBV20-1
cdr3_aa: CSARDPKRTSTDTQYF

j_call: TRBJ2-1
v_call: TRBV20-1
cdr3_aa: CSARPGLAAYNEQFF